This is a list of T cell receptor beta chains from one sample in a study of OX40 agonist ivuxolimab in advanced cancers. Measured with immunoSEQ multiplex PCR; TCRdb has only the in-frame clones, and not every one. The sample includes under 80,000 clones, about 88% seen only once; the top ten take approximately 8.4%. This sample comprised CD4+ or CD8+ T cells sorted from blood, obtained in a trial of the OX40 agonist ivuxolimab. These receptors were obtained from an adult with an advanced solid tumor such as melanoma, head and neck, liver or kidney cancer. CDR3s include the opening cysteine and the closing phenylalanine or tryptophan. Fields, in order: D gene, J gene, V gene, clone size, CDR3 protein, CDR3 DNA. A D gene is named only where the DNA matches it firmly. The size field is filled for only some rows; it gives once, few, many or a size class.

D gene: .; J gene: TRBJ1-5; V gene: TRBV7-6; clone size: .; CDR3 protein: CASSLRGNQPQHF; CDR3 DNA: TGTGCCAGCAGCTTAAGGGGGAATCAGCCCCAGCATTTT
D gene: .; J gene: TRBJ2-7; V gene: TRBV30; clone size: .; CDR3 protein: CAWGEGYEQYF; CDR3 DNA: TGTGCCTGGGGGGAAGGATACGAGCAGTACTTC
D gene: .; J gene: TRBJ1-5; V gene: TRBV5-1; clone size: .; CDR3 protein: CASSLREPHQPQHF; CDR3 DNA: TGCGCCAGCAGCCTCCGGGAACCGCATCAGCCCCAGCATTTT
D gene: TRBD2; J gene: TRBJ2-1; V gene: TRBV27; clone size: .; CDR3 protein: CASSSGLAGRNEQFF; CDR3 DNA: TGTGCCAGCAGTTCCGGACTAGCGGGGCGCAATGAGCAGTTCTTC
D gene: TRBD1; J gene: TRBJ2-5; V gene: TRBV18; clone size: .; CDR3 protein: CASSPGQDPWETQYF; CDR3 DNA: TGTGCCAGCTCCCCGGGACAGGACCCTTGGGAGACCCAGTACTTC
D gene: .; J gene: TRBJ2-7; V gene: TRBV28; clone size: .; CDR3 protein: CASSFSRRYEQYF; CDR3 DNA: TGTGCCAGCAGTTTTAGCCGGCGCTACGAGCAGTACTTC
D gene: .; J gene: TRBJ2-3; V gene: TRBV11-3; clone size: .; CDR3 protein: CASSSTDTQYF; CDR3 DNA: TGTGCCAGCAGCTCCACAGATACGCAGTATTTT
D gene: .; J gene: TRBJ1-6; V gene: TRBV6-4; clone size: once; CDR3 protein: CASSEGRHSPLHF; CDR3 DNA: TGTGCCAGCAGTGAGGGTCGGCATTCACCCCTCCACTTT
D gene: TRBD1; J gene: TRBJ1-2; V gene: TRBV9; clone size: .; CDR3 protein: CASSPRTGGGEDGYTF; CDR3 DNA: TGTGCCAGCAGCCCCAGGACAGGGGGCGGAGAGGATGGCTACACCTTC
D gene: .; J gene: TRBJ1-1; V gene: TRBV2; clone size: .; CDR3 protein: CASRKGGRENTEAFF; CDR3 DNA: TGTGCCAGCAGAAAAGGGGGGAGGGAGAACACTGAAGCTTTCTTT
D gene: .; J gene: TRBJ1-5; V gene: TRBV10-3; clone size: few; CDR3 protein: CAISEGASRQPQHF; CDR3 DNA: TGTGCCATCAGTGAAGGAGCAAGTCGTCAGCCCCAGCATTTT
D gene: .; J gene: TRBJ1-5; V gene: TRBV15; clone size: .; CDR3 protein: CATSRDAGIQPQHF; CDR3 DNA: TGTGCCACCAGCAGAGATGCAGGTATCCAGCCCCAGCATTTT
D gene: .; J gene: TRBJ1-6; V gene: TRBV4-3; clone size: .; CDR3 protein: CASSQDWTSPLHF; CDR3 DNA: TGCGCCAGCAGCCAAGACTGGACCTCACCCCTCCACTTT
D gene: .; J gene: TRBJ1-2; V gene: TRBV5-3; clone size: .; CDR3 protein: CARSVWPSQGACYGYTF; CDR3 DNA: TGTGCCAGAAGCGTATGGCCGTCGCAGGGCGCATGCTATGGCTACACCTTC
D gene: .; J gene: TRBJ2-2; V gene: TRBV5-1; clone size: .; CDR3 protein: CASSRIGDTGELFF; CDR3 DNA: TGCGCCAGCAGCCGAATAGGTGACACCGGGGAGCTGTTTTTT
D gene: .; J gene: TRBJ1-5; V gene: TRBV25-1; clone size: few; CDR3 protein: CASREGNQPQHF; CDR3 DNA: TGTGCCAGCAGGGAGGGGAATCAGCCCCAGCATTTT